Each of the 22 T cell receptor beta chains below was sequenced from the same sample in a study of shared clonotypes between healthy human individuals (dated by TCRdb to 2020 to 2022). Library prep was done by the immunoSEQ multiplex PCR assay. TCRdb mirrors the immuneACCESS table, restricted to in-frame sequences. Some clones are absent from its copies; in checked studies, under half trace to an unresolved V gene, and the reason for the others is unknown. Across this sample there are approximately 500,000 clones, with 90% to 96% seen only once. 0.05% to 0.07% of the sample is held by the ten biggest clonotypes. The source material was naive CD4+ T cells sorted from blood. In light of the paper, this sample's cell subset or site label describes: CD45RA+ positively selected. These TCRs come from a woman aged 25-40 years in good health.

The rearrangement links TRBV7-8 to TRBJ2-7; 7 nucleotides line up with TRBD1. This CDR3 region has 15 residues. Germline V CDR1 and CDR2: SGHVS, FQNEAQ. V shed 1 base and J 2 bases; nucleotides not matched to a gene: 5. The CDR3 nucleotides are TGTGCCAGCAGCTTAGTCCGGGACAGAGCCTACGAGCAGTACTTC. Residues: CASSLVRDRAYEQYF.

The chain links TRBV2 to TRBJ2-5, with 7 bases aligning to TRBD2. Gene TRBJ2-7 matches the end of the DNA better, so the J call may be wrong. The CDR3 loop spans 13 amino acids. The germline gives CDR1 SNHLY, CDR2 FYNNEI. CDR3 sequence (DNA): TGTGCCAGCAAGGGCGGGGGATCCTACGAGCAGTACTTC. It translates to CASKGGGSYEQYF.

The chain links TRBV6-6 to TRBJ2-1, with 9 nucleotides matching TRBD1. The CDR3 covers 15 residues. Germline CDR1 is MNHNY and CDR2 is SVGAGI (reference sequence). The junction had 3 bases not matched to a gene; V was cut back by 4 bases and J by 2 bases. Here the CDR3 reads CASSFDRGTYNEQFF. CDR3 sequence (DNA): TGTGCCAGCAGTTTCGACAGGGGGACCTACAATGAGCAGTTCTTC.

This clone was found once. J is TRBJ1-5 and V is TRBV19; D uncertain. Germline assignment: CDR1 LNHDA and CDR2 SQIVND (reference sequence). The CDR3 spans 13 residues. The V end was cut by 5 bases, the J end by 1 base, with 6 bases between. CDR3 sequence reads: CASSLRSNQPQHF. CDR3 nucleotides: TGTGCCAGTAGTCTCAGGAGCAATCAGCCCCAGCATTTT.

This clone was picked up one time. The chain carries TRBV27 and TRBJ2-7; 8 bases match TRBD1. Germline CDR1 reads MNHEY; CDR2 reads SMNVEV (reference sequence). With 5 bases clipped from V and 1 base from J, the junction kept 7 bases outside the gene matches. This CDR3 has 15 residues. The CDR3 region has the DNA TGTGCCAGCAGTCCCACAGGGGGGCCTTCCTACGAGCAGTACTTC. This gives the protein CASSPTGGPSYEQYF.

The rearrangement joins TRBV5-8 to TRBJ2-3; D uncertain. The CDR3 runs 13 residues. V lost 4 bases, J lost 3 bases, and 9 bases lay in between. Germline V CDR1 and CDR2: SGHTS, YDEGEE. The CDR3 protein is CASSRRRTDTQYF. The DNA of the CDR3 is TGTGCCAGCAGCAGGCGCCGGACAGATACGCAGTATTTT.

This chain links TRBV27 with TRBJ2-5, with 8 bases lining up with TRBD2. CDR1 MNHEY and CDR2 SMNVEV come from the germline V gene (reference sequence). This CDR3 is built from 15 residues. Trimming cost V 3 bases and J 0 bases; bases outside gene matches: 3. This chain's CDR3 is CASSFTSGNQETQYF. For the CDR3, the DNA is TGTGCCAGCAGTTTTACTAGCGGAAACCAAGAGACCCAGTACTTC.

The rearrangement links TRBV5-1 to TRBJ2-3; D not certain. The CDR3 is made up of 15 amino acids. Trimming pared 4 bases from V and 4 bases from J, leaving 16 bases between. Germline CDR1 SGHRS, CDR2 YFSETQ. CDR3 coding DNA: TGCGCCAGCAGCCCTACTCCCGGTGCTCCAGATACGCAGTATTTT. The encoded protein is CASSPTPGAPDTQYF.

This rearrangement joins TRBV12-5 to TRBJ2-3, with 7 nucleotides matching TRBD1. Germline V gives CDR1 LGHNT, CDR2 FRNRAP. The CDR3 spans 16 residues. J was trimmed by 1 base and V by 6 bases; bases with no gene match: 10. CDR3 region: CASGSGTEGRTDTQYF. CDR3 bases: TGTGCTAGTGGCTCCGGGACAGAGGGGCGCACAGATACGCAGTATTTT. Using reference TRBV12-5 and TRBJ2-3 for the parts outside the CDR3, the full variable domain is DARVTQTPRHKVTEMGQEVTMRCQPILGHNTVFWYRQTMMQGLELLAYFRNRAPLDDSGMPKDRFSAEMPDATLATLKIQPSEPRDSAVYFCASGSGTEGRTDTQYFGPGTRLTVL.

V gene TRBV18 combines with J gene TRBJ2-7; 12 bases agree with TRBD1. The CDR3 runs 17 residues. CDR1 and CDR2 from the germline V gene are KGHSH and LQKENI. J lost 3 bases, V lost 0 bases, and 6 bases had no gene match. The CDR3 DNA follows: TGTGCCAGCTCACCACCCGGGACAGGGGGCGTTAGCTACGAGCAGTACTTC. Encoded protein: CASSPPGTGGVSYEQYF.

The chain has TRBV7-9 and TRBJ2-7; unclear D gene. Trimming took 5 bases from V and 6 from J, leaving 8 bases between them. Germline V gene data show CDR1 as SEHNR and CDR2 as FQNEAQ (reference sequence). This CDR3 contains 11 residues. CDR3 sequence: CASSTRGEQYF. DNA of the CDR3: TGTGCCAGCAGCACTCGCGGCGAGCAGTACTTC.

The V call is TRBV6-5, the J call TRBJ1-5; perhaps TRBD1 as D (5 bases). Deletions cut 4 bases from V and 3 bases from J, with 10 bases between. The CDR3 is 14 residues long. The germline V gene has CDR1 MNHEY and CDR2 SVGAGI. Here the CDR3 DNA reads TGTGCCAGCAGTTCAACCGGGACCAATCAGCCCCAGCATTTT. The encoded protein is CASSSTGTNQPQHF.

This chain connects TRBV6-6 to TRBJ2-3, with D unresolved. Germline V lookup: CDR1 MNHNY, CDR2 SVGAGI (reference sequence). The V end lost 5 bases, the J end lost 0 bases, and 12 bases lay between the germline ends. The length of the CDR3 is 15 residues. CDR3 sequence reads: CASSDGTASTDTQYF. CDR3 nucleotides: TGTGCCAGCAGTGACGGAACCGCTAGCACAGATACGCAGTATTTT.

The chain couples TRBV10-2 to TRBJ1-5; D possibly corresponds to TRBD1 (6 bases). V was cut by 3 bases and J by 8 bases, with 14 bases left in between. This CDR3 region has 14 residues. Germline loops: CDR1 WSHSY, CDR2 SAAADI. The CDR3 DNA sequence: TGCGCCAGCAGTGATCACAGGGAGTTTGAGCCCCAGCATTTT. Translated, it gives CASSDHREFEPQHF.

This clone was picked up one time. This chain links TRBV6-5 with TRBJ2-2, with D uncertain. The CDR3 has 16 residues. The ends were cut back, 1 base at V and 1 base at J, with 10 bases in the middle. The germline V gene has CDR1 MNHEY and CDR2 SVGAGI. CDR3 sequence reads: CASSYFEELNTGELFF. The CDR3 DNA follows: TGTGCCAGCAGTTACTTTGAGGAGCTGAACACCGGGGAGCTGTTTTTT.

This sequence joins TRBV18 and TRBJ2-2; TRBD2 agrees at 8 bases. The V gene's germline CDR1 is KGHSH and CDR2 LQKENI. This CDR3 comprises 15 residues. Trimming removed 1 base from V and 4 bases from J; junction bases left unmatched: 2. CDR3 region: CASSPRGLVTGELFF. CDR3 nucleotide sequence: TGTGCCAGCTCACCACGGGGACTAGTCACCGGGGAGCTGTTTTTT. Based on the CDR3 plus reference TRBV18 and TRBJ2-2, the full variable domain is NAGVMQNPRHLVRRRGQEARLRCSPMKGHSHVYWYRQLPEEGLKFMVYLQKENIIDESGMPKERFSAEFPKEGPSILRIQQVVRGDSAAYFCASSPRGLVTGELFFGEGSRLTVL.

The chain joins TRBV5-1 to TRBJ2-5, with D uncertain. CDR3 size: 15 residues. The germline gives CDR1 SGHRS, CDR2 YFSETQ. Trimming left V 0 bases short and J 11 bases short, with 20 bases between. The DNA for the CDR3 is TGCGCCAGCAGCTTGGCCGAGCTCGGCCCGGGTGAGCAGTACTTC. It is translated as CASSLAELGPGEQYF.

The chain couples TRBV7-8 to TRBJ2-7; TRBD2 matches 13 bases. The J segment lost 1 base and the V segment lost 4 bases, leaving 10 bases of the junction unmatched. The CDR3 sequence is 18 residues long. Germline V gene data show CDR1 as SGHVS and CDR2 as FQNEAQ. CDR3 sequence (DNA): TGTGCCAGCAGCTACCGTAGGACTAGCGGGAGCGGGTCCTACGAGCAGTACTTC. Its translation is CASSYRRTSGSGSYEQYF.

Only one count was recorded for this clone. This sequence joins TRBV19 and TRBJ2-3, with TRBD2 matching 7 bases. The length of the CDR3 is 23 residues. The ends lost 1 base at V and 2 bases at J; junction bases unmatched: 27. Germline CDR1 and CDR2: LNHDA and SQIVND (reference sequence). In nucleotides, the CDR3 is TGTGCCAGTAGTATAGGTGACCGTCGGGTCCCGCTCGGGGAGGGCCGTTTCACAGATACGCAGTATTTT. Encoded protein: CASSIGDRRVPLGEGRFTDTQYF. Full variable domain (rest looked up from reference TRBV19 and TRBJ2-3): DGGITQSPKYLFRKEGQNVTLSCEQNLNHDAMYWYRQDPGQGLRLIYYSQIVNDFQKGDIAEGYSVSREKKESFPLTVTSAQKNPTAFYLCASSIGDRRVPLGEGRFTDTQYFGPGTRLTVL.

The chain links TRBV6-6 to TRBJ2-7; 8 bases line up with TRBD1. Looked up from germline, CDR1 is MNHNY and CDR2 is SVGAGI (reference sequence). V lost 8 bases, J lost 4 bases, and 10 bases stayed unmatched. CDR3 length equals 14 residues. The CDR3 is CASRYGQGQYEQYF. The CDR3 DNA reads as TGTGCCAGCCGATACGGACAGGGCCAATACGAGCAGTACTTC.

This chain uses TRBV28 with TRBJ2-5; D is possibly TRBD2 (6 bases). The DNA end favors TRBJ2-7, so the J call may be wrong. Germline values: CDR1 MDHEN, CDR2 SYDVKM. This CDR3 is 14 amino acids long. The CDR3 DNA is TGTGCCAGCAGTTTAGGAGGGGCGACCTACGAGCAGTACTTC. The encoded protein is CASSLGGATYEQYF.

This sequence joins TRBV19 and TRBJ1-3; TRBD1 is a possible D gene (5 bases). Trimming shortened V by 5 bases and J by 0 bases, and 11 bases separated the two germline ends. This CDR3 contains 15 residues. Germline assignment: CDR1 LNHDA and CDR2 SQIVND (reference sequence). The CDR3: CASSRGLNSGNTIYF. CDR3 in DNA: TGTGCCAGTAGTCGGGGACTGAACTCTGGAAACACCATATATTTT. The full variable domain, its missing parts supplied by reference TRBV19 and TRBJ1-3, is DGGITQSPKYLFRKEGQNVTLSCEQNLNHDAMYWYRQDPGQGLRLIYYSQIVNDFQKGDIAEGYSVSREKKESFPLTVTSAQKNPTAFYLCASSRGLNSGNTIYFGEGSWLTVV.